These 29 T cell receptor beta chains share one sample of origin, sequenced in a study of shared clonotypes between healthy human individuals. TCRdb's table, derived via immunoSEQ multiplex PCR, lists solely in-frame clones and lacks some. The data show roughly 320,000 clones, 87% seen once. Sequenced sample: memory CD8+ T cells sorted from blood. Documented subset: CD45RO+ cells pooled with CCR7-negative TemRA cells. These receptors were collected from a man younger than 35 in good health.

This sequence joins TRBV19 and TRBJ2-5; 13 nucleotides match TRBD2. Germline CDR1 and CDR2: LNHDA and SQIVND (reference sequence). The CDR3 loop spans 19 amino acids. V trimming: 2 bases; J trimming: 5 bases; junction bases outside the gene matches: 14. CDR3 in DNA: TGTGCCAGTAGTATAAAGACCCCACTAGCGGGAGGGGCTTGGGAGACCCAGTACTTC. It codes for CASSIKTPLAGGAWETQYF.

This clone showed up many times. This rearrangement joins TRBV9 to TRBJ1-2; weak D call: TRBD1 (5 bases). The V end lost 0 bases, the J end lost 5 bases, and 14 bases lay between the germline ends. The CDR3 contains 15 residues. Germline loops: CDR1 SGDLS, CDR2 YYNGEE. CDR3 coding DNA: TGTGCCAGCAGCGTAGGATGGGGCATGCTATATGGCTACACCTTC. Its protein is CASSVGWGMLYGYTF.

This clone was seen a single time. The CDR3 loop is CASSYGGGAHQPQHF. The DNA of the CDR3 is TGTGCCAGCAGCTACGGTGGGGGGGCGCATCAGCCCCAGCATTTT. This chain uses TRBV5-6 with TRBJ1-5, with D possibly being TRBD1 (6 bases). V was trimmed by 3 bases and J by 5 bases, leaving 15 bases between them. There are 15 residues in the CDR3. Germline lookup yields CDR1 SGHDT and CDR2 YYEEEE.

This chain's CDR3 is CASSLLSRGNNSPLHF. The CDR3 coding sequence is TGTGCCAGCAGCTTGTTGTCCAGGGGCAATAATTCACCCCTCCACTTT. The gene calls are TRBV5-4 and TRBJ1-6, with D possibly TRBD1 on 6 matching bases. Trimming removed 1 base at V and 5 bases at J, with 13 bases between. There are 16 residues in the CDR3. Per germline, CDR1 SGHNT and CDR2 YYREEE (reference sequence). Drawing the rest from reference TRBV5-4 and TRBJ1-6, the complete variable domain is ETGVTQSPTHLIKTRGQQVTLRCSSQSGHNTVSWYQQALGQGPQFIFQYYREEENGRGNFPPRFSGLQFPNYSSELNVNALELDDSALYLCASSLLSRGNNSPLHFGNGTRLTVT.

CDR3: CACEASGGSTYEQYF. The DNA of the CDR3 is TGTGCCTGCGAGGCTAGCGGGGGATCAACCTACGAGCAGTACTTC. The V gene is TRBV30, the J gene TRBJ2-7; TRBD2 agrees at 10 bases. Germline V lookup: CDR1 GTSNPN, CDR2 SVGIG (reference sequence). The junction had 10 bases not matched to a gene; V was cut back by 6 bases and J by 2 bases. This CDR3 has 15 amino acids.

V usage is TRBV10-3 and J usage is TRBJ1-1, with TRBD1 matching 7 bases. Looked up from germline, CDR1 is ENHRY and CDR2 is SYGVKD. The CDR3 is 13 residues long. V was pared by 8 bases and J by 1 base, with 4 bases of the junction left unmatched. CDR3 sequence reads: CAIRTGENTEAFF. CDR3 bases: TGTGCCATCCGGACAGGAGAGAACACTGAAGCTTTCTTT.

This CDR3 is CASSLDAGRGTDTQYF. The CDR3 DNA sequence: TGCGCCAGCAGCTTGGACGCGGGACGGGGCACAGATACGCAGTATTTT. The gene calls are TRBV5-1 and TRBJ2-3; weak D call: TRBD2 (6 bases). From germline, CDR1 is SGHRS and CDR2 YFSETQ. Trimming left V 0 bases short and J 1 base short, with 12 bases between. This CDR3 has 16 amino acids.

This clone was observed once. The chain uses TRBV28 and TRBJ2-5, with D unclear. The V gene lost 5 bases and the J gene lost 3 bases, with 22 bases spanning the gap. CDR1 MDHEN and CDR2 SYDVKM come from the germline V gene. This CDR3 region has 17 residues. DNA of the CDR3: TGTGCCAGCAGTCTAACCCCGACCCAAGAGAATGAAGAGACCCAGTACTTC. Translating it yields CASSLTPTQENEETQYF.

The chain joins TRBV7-9 to TRBJ2-7; TRBD2 is a possible D gene (6 bases). V lost 1 base and J 3 bases, leaving 13 bases between the germline ends. This CDR3 comprises 15 residues. Germline V gene data show CDR1 as SEHNR and CDR2 as FQNEAQ (reference sequence). CDR3 in DNA: TGTGCCAGCAGCTTAGGGGCGGGGAACGACTACGAGCAGTACTTC. This translates into CASSLGAGNDYEQYF.

The chain has TRBV6-1 and TRBJ1-1; D perhaps matches TRBD1 (5 bases). Germline CDR1 is MNHNS and CDR2 is SASEGT. This CDR3 has 13 amino acids. Trimming removed 3 bases from V and 11 bases from J, with 16 bases in between. The CDR3 sequence: CASSDGAFLVAFF. Here the CDR3 DNA reads TGTGCCAGCAGTGACGGGGCGTTCTTAGTGGCTTTCTTT.

The chain couples TRBV7-9 to TRBJ2-3; no clear D gene. The CDR3 sequence is 15 residues long. Germline V gene lookup returns CDR1 SEHNR and CDR2 FQNEAQ (reference sequence). V was clipped by 1 base and J by 2 bases, with 10 bases between them. DNA for the CDR3: TGTGCCAGCAGCTTAGGATTCGAGTCCACAGATACGCAGTATTTT. Protein sequence: CASSLGFESTDTQYF.

The rearrangement links TRBV28 to TRBJ1-2; D not resolved. Germline CDR1 reads MDHEN; CDR2 reads SYDVKM. The V end lost 3 bases, the J end lost 5 bases, and 13 bases lay between the germline ends. The CDR3 sequence is 14 residues long. The CDR3 DNA follows: TGTGCCAGCAGTTTCTACCTCACAGTATATGGCTACACCTTC. It translates to CASSFYLTVYGYTF.

This chain uses TRBV5-4 with TRBJ2-7, with D perhaps TRBD2 (6 bases). CDR1 SGHNT and CDR2 YYREEE come from the germline V gene (reference sequence). V was cut by 5 bases and J by 1 base, with 16 bases left in between. CDR3 length: 15 amino acids. The CDR3 DNA is TGTGCCAGCAGTCTGCGCCCGGGACTTTCCTACGAGCAGTACTTC. It specifies CASSLRPGLSYEQYF.

J is TRBJ1-6 and V is TRBV28; a weak D match, TRBD1 (5 bases). Looked up from germline, CDR1 is MDHEN and CDR2 is SYDVKM. V dropped 5 bases and J dropped 6 bases, with 17 bases sitting between them. This CDR3 has 16 amino acids. CDR3 protein: CASSPSRGVGNSPLHF. CDR3 coding DNA: TGTGCCAGCAGTCCCTCCCGGGGGGTAGGTAATTCACCCCTCCACTTT.

The chain links TRBV4-2 to TRBJ2-7, with TRBD2 matching over 7 bases. CDR3 size: 16 residues. Per germline, CDR1 LGHNA and CDR2 YNFKEQ. The trim removed 0 bases at V and 2 bases at J, leaving 7 bases unmatched. The CDR3 bases are TGTGCCAGCAGCCAAGATGGGCTAGCGGTTACCTACGAGCAGTACTTC. Its translation is CASSQDGLAVTYEQYF.

The J gene is TRBJ2-7, the V gene TRBV2; TRBD1 matches at 7 bases. This CDR3 region has 11 residues. Unmatched junction bases numbered 2, after V lost 6 bases and J lost 6 bases. Germline V lookup: CDR1 SNHLY, CDR2 FYNNEI. CDR3 region: CASSGTVEQYF. The CDR3 DNA follows: TGTGCCAGCAGCGGGACAGTCGAGCAGTACTTC.

This chain uses TRBV4-2 with TRBJ2-7; D is ambiguous. The CDR3 spans 15 residues. V was cut by 0 bases and J by 0 bases, with 9 bases left in between. The germline CDR1 and CDR2 sequences are LGHNA and YNFKEQ. DNA for the CDR3: TGTGCCAGCAGCCAAGATCCAGGAAGCTCCTACGAGCAGTACTTC. Translated, it gives CASSQDPGSSYEQYF.

The chain links TRBV28 to TRBJ2-7; no reliable D call. This CDR3 has 15 residues. Trimming stripped 5 bases from V and 0 bases from J, with 14 bases between. Germline lookup yields CDR1 MDHEN and CDR2 SYDVKM. CDR3 amino acids: CASSQISDPSYEQYF. In DNA form, the CDR3 reads TGTGCCAGCAGTCAAATCTCAGATCCCTCCTACGAGCAGTACTTC.

The rearrangement uses TRBV29-1 and TRBJ2-5, with D hard to call. The assigned J gene may be wrong: the sequence end matches TRBJ2-7 better. There are 12 residues in the CDR3. Germline CDR1 SQVTM, CDR2 ANQGSEA. In nucleotides, the CDR3 is TGCAGCGTTGAAGATCGCAGCTACGAGCAGTACTTC. Amino acid sequence: CSVEDRSYEQYF.

This chain connects TRBV7-2 to TRBJ2-5; TRBD2 is a possible D gene (6 bases). The V and J ends lost 1 base and 5 bases respectively, with 11 bases between them. The germline V gene encodes CDR1 SGHTA and CDR2 FQGNSA. The CDR3 sequence is 14 residues long. The DNA for the CDR3 is TGTGCCAGCAGCTTAGGCGGGACCCCCGAGACCCAGTACTTC. Its translation is CASSLGGTPETQYF.

This clone has a single count. This chain's CDR3 is CASSALGGSTLTDTQYF. For the CDR3, the DNA is TGTGCCAGCAGCGCCTTAGGGGGGTCCACCCTCACAGATACGCAGTATTTT. The chain carries TRBV5-4 and TRBJ2-3; D is tentatively TRBD1 or TRBD2 (6 bases each). Trimming shortened V by 4 bases and J by 2 bases, and 20 bases separated the two germline ends. The length of the CDR3 is 17 residues. Germline values: CDR1 SGHNT, CDR2 YYREEE (reference sequence).

This sequence joins TRBV4-1 and TRBJ1-2; 9 positions match TRBD1. V was clipped by 4 bases and J by 6 bases; unmatched bases: 3. The length of the CDR3 is 13 residues. Germline lookup yields CDR1 MGHRA and CDR2 YSYEKL. CDR3: CASSPRQGDGYTF. The CDR3 region has the DNA TGCGCCAGCAGCCCGCGACAGGGGGATGGCTACACCTTC.

This chain joins TRBV6-5 and TRBJ1-2; D gene uncertain. This CDR3 is built from 14 residues. Trimming took off 0 bases at V and 4 bases at J, with 9 bases between the two ends. CDR1 and CDR2 (germline): MNHEY, SVGAGI. DNA for the CDR3: TGTGCCAGCAGTTACTCATCCGAGGCCTATGGCTACACCTTC. This encodes CASSYSSEAYGYTF.

The V gene is TRBV7-9, the J gene TRBJ2-2; 7 bases match TRBD2. The CDR3 sequence is 16 residues long. Germline loops: CDR1 SEHNR, CDR2 FQNEAQ (reference sequence). V gave up 10 bases and J gave up 2 bases; unmatched junction bases: 13. The CDR3 DNA is TGTGCCACGGGGTTTCCTAGCGGTATTAACACCGGGGAGCTGTTTTTT. Amino acids: CATGFPSGINTGELFF. The variable domain in full, with the rest retrieved from reference TRBV7-9 and TRBJ2-2, is DTGVSQNPRHKITKRGQNVTFRCDPISEHNRLYWYRQTLGQGPEFLTYFQNEAQLEKSRLLSDRFSAERPKGSFSTLEIQRTEQGDSAMYLCATGFPSGINTGELFFGEGSRLTVL.

The gene calls are TRBV30 and TRBJ1-5, with D uncertain. Looked up from germline, CDR1 is GTSNPN and CDR2 is SVGIG (reference sequence). Trimming stripped 1 base from V and 5 bases from J, with 6 bases between. The length of the CDR3 is 12 residues. The CDR3 loop reads CAWSAGHQPQHF. For the CDR3, the DNA is TGTGCCTGGAGTGCGGGTCATCAGCCCCAGCATTTT.

V and J are TRBV4-1 and TRBJ1-1; perhaps TRBD1 as D (6 bases). The CDR3 length is 15 residues. Per germline, CDR1 MGHRA and CDR2 YSYEKL. Trimming shortened V by 3 bases and J by 1 base, and 12 bases separated the two germline ends. The CDR3, as DNA: TGCGCCAGCAGCCACTACCCGGGACAGAACACTGAAGCTTTCTTT. Residues: CASSHYPGQNTEAFF.

This chain connects TRBV2 to TRBJ2-7; no definite D call. The length of the CDR3 is 11 residues. Trimming stripped 0 bases from V and 4 bases from J, with 1 base between. Germline CDR1 is SNHLY and CDR2 is FYNNEI. CDR3 protein: CASSEAYEQYF. The CDR3 coding sequence is TGTGCCAGCAGTGAAGCGTACGAGCAGTACTTC.

This clone showed up just once. The J gene is TRBJ2-1, the V gene TRBV9; 14 nucleotides line up with TRBD2. The CDR3 is 16 residues long. The V gene end was trimmed by 0 bases and the J gene end by 8 bases; junction bases not matched to a gene: 4. The germline V gene has CDR1 SGDLS and CDR2 YYNGEE. The CDR3 loop is CASSVGTSGRMDEQFF. The CDR3 DNA reads as TGTGCCAGCAGCGTAGGGACTAGCGGGAGGATGGATGAGCAGTTCTTC.

The rearrangement joins TRBV9 to TRBJ2-1; the D gene is possibly TRBD2 (5 bases). V lost 0 bases, J lost 3 bases, and 13 bases lay in between. CDR1 and CDR2 from the germline V gene are SGDLS and YYNGEE. This CDR3 is built from 16 residues. CDR3 sequence (DNA): TGTGCCAGCAGCGTAGGTTATAGCGAGTTCTACAATGAGCAGTTCTTC. Residues: CASSVGYSEFYNEQFF.